The rows below give T cell receptor beta chains drawn from one sample of a study of beta chain features in type 1 diabetes. Libraries were prepared by immunoSEQ multiplex PCR; TCRdb keeps only in-frame clonotypes and omits some of them. The data contain over 700,000 clones, 17% of them singletons. The sequenced sample consisted of naive CD4+ T cells from blood. These receptor sequences come from a woman between 18 and 30 years old in good health. Each CDR3 is given with its conserved first and last residue. The D gene is left open where the match is weak. Rows give clone size only sometimes, using once, few, many, or a class for an expanded clone.

v_gene	abundance	d_gene	j_gene	CDR3aa	CDR3nt
TRBV28	NA	TRBD2	TRBJ2-7	CASRTPGTSGGYEQYF	TGTGCCAGCAGAACCCCGGGGACTAGCGGGGGCTACGAGCAGTACTTC
TRBV6-5	NA	TRBD1	TRBJ1-2	CASSHRGNYGYTF	TGTGCCAGCAGTCACAGGGGAAACTATGGCTACACCTTC
TRBV6-1	few	NA	TRBJ2-7	CATLEANTYEQYF	TGTGCCACCCTAGAAGCAAATACCTACGAGCAGTACTTC
TRBV2	few	NA	TRBJ2-5	CASSDRGPQETQYF	TGTGCCAGCAGTGACAGGGGACCGCAAGAGACCCAGTACTTC
TRBV11-2	few	TRBD2	TRBJ2-1	CASSVTSGVNEQFF	TGTGCCAGCAGCGTGACTAGCGGGGTCAATGAGCAGTTCTTC
TRBV5-4	NA	TRBD1	TRBJ1-1	CASSRQGDTEAFF	TGTGCCAGCAGCCGGCAGGGGGACACTGAAGCTTTCTTT
TRBV5-1	few	NA	TRBJ1-1	CASSLAGNTEAFF	TGCGCCAGCAGCTTGGCCGGCAACACTGAAGCTTTCTTT
TRBV7-8	few	TRBD1	TRBJ1-2	CASSYISGGLAYGYTF	TGTGCCAGCAGCTACATCTCAGGGGGCTTAGCCTATGGCTACACCTTC
TRBV28	NA	NA	TRBJ2-1	CASSSQGSEQFF	TGTGCCAGCAGTTCCCAGGGGTCTGAGCAGTTCTTC
TRBV5-6	NA	NA	TRBJ2-7	CASSLVRGSYEQYF	TGTGCCAGCAGCTTAGTACGCGGTTCCTACGAGCAGTACTTC
TRBV7-2	NA	TRBD2	TRBJ2-5	CASSSKLAGGETQYF	TGTGCCAGCAGCTCGAAGCTAGCGGGAGGAGAGACCCAGTACTTC
TRBV6-1	NA	NA	TRBJ2-7	CASTDGQPSYEQYF	TGTGCCAGCACCGATGGACAGCCCTCCTACGAGCAGTACTTC
TRBV11-2	few	TRBD2	TRBJ2-7	CASSLVSGGNYEQYF	TGTGCCAGCAGCTTAGTTTCGGGGGGTAACTACGAGCAGTACTTC
TRBV7-8	NA	NA	TRBJ2-1	CASSLPTTGWVSYNEQFF	TGTGCCAGCAGCTTACCGACGACAGGTTGGGTCTCCTACAATGAGCAGTTCTTC
TRBV28	NA	NA	TRBJ2-2	CASSFRGTGELFF	TGTGCCAGCAGTTTTCGCGGCACCGGGGAGCTGTTTTTT
TRBV28	once	TRBD2	TRBJ2-1	CASSLRGRALNEQFF	TGTGCCAGCAGTTTGCGCGGGAGGGCTCTGAATGAGCAGTTCTTC
TRBV9	few	TRBD2	TRBJ2-1	CASSTRTSGNDEQFF	TGTGCCAGCAGCACAAGGACTAGCGGGAACGATGAGCAGTTCTTC
TRBV13	few	NA	TRBJ1-2	CASSRGSGYGYTF	TGTGCCAGCAGCCGGGGTTCCGGATATGGCTACACCTTC
TRBV7-2	few	NA	TRBJ2-3	CASSLVGTGGGDTQYF	TGTGCCAGCAGCTTAGTTGGGACTGGAGGTGGAGATACGCAGTATTTT
TRBV13	NA	TRBD2	TRBJ2-1	CASSLAGDNEQFF	TGTGCCAGCAGCTTGGCGGGAGACAATGAGCAGTTCTTC
TRBV7-2	few	TRBD2	TRBJ2-3	CASSLARLAGVGTDTQYF	TGTGCCAGCAGCTTAGCGAGGCTAGCGGGAGTCGGCACAGATACGCAGTATTTT
TRBV4-2	few	NA	TRBJ2-2	CASSQDYSRNTGELFF	TGTGCCAGCAGCCAAGATTATTCTCGTAACACCGGGGAGCTGTTTTTT
TRBV25-1	few	TRBD1	TRBJ1-5	CASSESGTGDQPQHF	TGTGCCAGCAGTGAATCCGGGACAGGGGATCAGCCCCAGCATTTT
TRBV11-2	NA	NA	TRBJ2-5	CASSLVSQLETQYF	TGTGCCAGCAGCTTAGTGTCCCAACTAGAGACCCAGTACTTC
TRBV5-1	NA	NA	TRBJ2-5	CASSFKEPQETQYF	TGCGCCAGCAGCTTTAAGGAGCCCCAAGAGACCCAGTACTTC
TRBV28	few	NA	TRBJ2-3	CASWGSFRTDTQYF	TGTGCCTCGTGGGGGAGTTTTCGCACAGATACGCAGTATTTT
TRBV28	NA	TRBD2	TRBJ2-1	CASSPAGTSDNEQFF	TGTGCCAGCAGTCCCGCCGGGACTAGCGACAATGAGCAGTTCTTC
TRBV28	few	TRBD1	TRBJ2-1	CASSSGGQGVDEQFF	TGTGCCAGCAGTTCAGGGGGACAGGGTGTTGATGAGCAGTTCTTC
TRBV18	few	NA	TRBJ2-1	CASSPLTIAESSYNEQFF	TGTGCCAGCTCACCGTTGACCATAGCGGAGAGCTCCTACAATGAGCAGTTCTTC
TRBV6-6	NA	TRBD1	TRBJ2-7	CAIKDREMDEQYF	TGTGCCATCAAGGACAGGGAAATGGACGAGCAGTACTTC
TRBV6-6	few	NA	TRBJ1-1	CASSYSSGMNTEAFF	TGTGCCAGCAGTTACTCGTCAGGGATGAACACTGAAGCTTTCTTT
TRBV5-6	few	TRBD1	TRBJ2-3	CASSLGQGGTDTQYF	TGTGCCAGCAGCTTAGGACAGGGCGGCACAGATACGCAGTATTTT
TRBV9	few	TRBD2	TRBJ2-7	CASSVGETSGSISYEQYF	TGTGCCAGCAGCGTAGGAGAGACTAGCGGGAGTATCTCCTACGAGCAGTACTTC
TRBV7-2	few	TRBD2	TRBJ2-3	CASSLALAGGTDTQYF	TGTGCCAGCAGCTTAGCGCTAGCGGGAGGCACAGATACGCAGTATTTT
TRBV18	few	NA	TRBJ1-1	CASSPSEMNTEAFF	TGTGCCAGCTCACCGTCTGAAATGAACACTGAAGCTTTCTTT
TRBV15	NA	TRBD1	TRBJ2-4	CATSRARQGVAKNIQYF	TGTGCCACCAGCAGAGCAAGACAGGGGGTGGCCAAAAACATTCAGTACTTC
TRBV6-1	NA	NA	TRBJ2-5	CASSVGRETQYF	TGTGCCAGCAGTGTGGGAAGAGAGACCCAGTACTTC
TRBV4-3	NA	NA	TRBJ2-1	CASSQADTGYNEQFF	TGCGCCAGCAGCCAAGCGGACACCGGCTACAATGAGCAGTTCTTC
TRBV19	few	NA	TRBJ2-2	CASSRVAARTGELFF	TGTGCCAGTAGTAGAGTAGCGGCTCGCACCGGGGAGCTGTTTTTT
TRBV7-9	few	TRBD2	TRBJ2-2	CASSLRRGGPNLAGELFF	TGTGCCAGCAGCTTACGTCGGGGAGGGCCCAATTTGGCCGGGGAGCTGTTTTTT
TRBV19	few	NA	TRBJ2-1	CASSPSLARRDEQFF	TGTGCCAGTAGTCCGTCGCTAGCAAGGAGGGATGAGCAGTTCTTC
TRBV4-3	NA	TRBD2	TRBJ2-5	CASSKGVILAGTQETQYF	TGCGCCAGCAGCAAAGGGGTTATACTAGCGGGAACACAAGAGACCCAGTACTTC
TRBV28	NA	TRBD1	TRBJ2-7	CASSGTGGSYEQYF	TGTGCCAGCAGCGGGACAGGGGGCTCCTACGAGCAGTACTTC
TRBV5-1	NA	NA	TRBJ2-1	CASSLEARYNEQFF	TGCGCCAGCAGCTTGGAGGCCCGCTACAATGAGCAGTTCTTC
TRBV27	NA	TRBD2	TRBJ2-4	CASNSLAGEEAYIQYF	TGTGCCAGCAACTCACTAGCGGGAGAAGAGGCATACATTCAGTACTTC
TRBV19	few	TRBD2	TRBJ2-7	CASREGDGSYEQYF	TGTGCCAGCCGGGAGGGGGACGGCTCCTACGAGCAGTACTTC
TRBV5-1	NA	NA	TRBJ2-1	CASSLPGNNNEQFF	TGCGCCAGCAGCCTCCCAGGGAATAACAATGAGCAGTTCTTC
TRBV6-5	NA	NA	TRBJ2-1	CASSDGASYNEQFF	TGTGCCAGCAGCGATGGAGCATCCTACAATGAGCAGTTCTTC
TRBV28	few	TRBD2	TRBJ2-7	CASSLGLVDPYEQYF	TGTGCCAGCAGTTTAGGACTAGTCGACCCCTACGAGCAGTACTTC
TRBV4-3	few	NA	TRBJ2-1	CASSHPRVGGHEQFF	TGCGCCAGCAGCCACCCTAGGGTGGGTGGCCATGAGCAGTTCTTC
TRBV7-2	NA	NA	TRBJ2-3	CASSLGRSASTDTQYF	TGTGCCAGCAGCTTAGGACGGTCAGCTAGCACAGATACGCAGTATTTT
TRBV2	NA	NA	TRBJ2-1	CASNGQSSYNEQFF	TGTGCCAGTAATGGACAGAGCTCCTACAATGAGCAGTTCTTC
TRBV7-3	few	NA	TRBJ1-2	CASSSGQPDNYGYTF	TGTGCCAGCAGCTCCGGACAGCCAGATAACTATGGCTACACCTTC
TRBV20-1	few	NA	TRBJ2-7	CSAPETYEQYF	TGCAGTGCGCCAGAGACCTACGAGCAGTACTTC
TRBV11-1	NA	TRBD1	TRBJ1-2	CASSTPTGDGYTF	TGTGCCAGCAGCACTCCGACAGGGGATGGCTACACCTTC